Below, 17 T cell receptor beta chains from the same sample are listed, as sequenced in a study of control samples from healthy donors and cancer patients. Using immunoSEQ multiplex PCR, the repertoire was profiled, and TCRdb retains in-frame clones only, with some absent. The table lists about 140,000 clones, approximately 94% of them singletons. Sequences were obtained from blood. These receptors were taken from a man aged 40-55 years in good health.

The CDR3 region is CASSQTGFYGYTF. The CDR3 DNA sequence: TGTGCCAGCTCACAGACAGGGTTCTATGGCTACACCTTC. The chain carries TRBV18 and TRBJ1-2, with TRBD1 identical over 7 bases. From germline, CDR1 is KGHSH and CDR2 LQKENI. Trimming took 4 bases from V and 4 from J; bases not matched to a gene: 3. This CDR3 has 13 amino acids. Full variable domain (missing parts from reference TRBV18 and TRBJ1-2): NAGVMQNPRHLVRRRGQEARLRCSPMKGHSHVYWYRQLPEEGLKFMVYLQKENIIDESGMPKERFSAEFPKEGPSILRIQQVVRGDSAAYFCASSQTGFYGYTFGSGTRLTVV.

DNA of the CDR3: TGTGCCAGCAGCCAAGATAAGCTGCCCTTTGGGACCCAGTACTTC. Translation: CASSQDKLPFGTQYF. The chain links TRBV3-1 (or the pseudogene TRBV3-2) to TRBJ2-5, with D hard to call. With 0 bases removed from V and 7 bases from J, the gap between germline ends came to 15 bases. Germline CDR1 is LGHDT and CDR2 is YNNKEL (reference sequence). This CDR3 contains 15 residues.

The rearrangement joins TRBV28 to TRBJ2-5; 7 bases align to TRBD2. With V trimmed by 6 bases and J by 5 bases, 18 bases remained unmatched. The CDR3 is 17 amino acids. The germline gives CDR1 MDHEN, CDR2 SYDVKM. CDR3 nucleotide sequence: TGTGCCAGCAGCACCTCCGCCCTAGCGGCTCTGGGGGAGACCCAGTACTTC. Its translation is CASSTSALAALGETQYF.

This chain connects TRBV27 to TRBJ1-2; D is undetermined. Germline V gene data show CDR1 as MNHEY and CDR2 as SMNVEV (reference sequence). V was clipped by 11 bases and J by 8 bases, with 9 bases between them. The CDR3 runs to 9 residues. The chain's CDR3 is CALVGGYTF. CDR3 in DNA: TGTGCCCTGGTAGGGGGCTACACCTTC.

This chain connects TRBV28 to TRBJ1-2, with TRBD1 matching over 11 bases. V was pared by 0 bases and J by 6 bases, with 6 bases of the junction left unmatched. This CDR3 contains 16 residues. Germline V lookup: CDR1 MDHEN, CDR2 SYDVKM. CDR3 nucleotide sequence: TGTGCCAGCAGTTTATGGGTGGGGACAGGGGGAGATGGCTACACCTTC. Protein sequence: CASSLWVGTGGDGYTF.

This rearrangement joins TRBV19 to TRBJ1-3; unclear D gene. CDR3 size: 16 residues. With 3 bases removed from V and 1 base from J, the gap between germline ends came to 13 bases. The germline V gene has CDR1 LNHDA and CDR2 SQIVND (reference sequence). CDR3 sequence (DNA): TGTGCCAGTAGTATTAACGCCAGGCTATCTGGAAACACCATATATTTT. Translating gives CASSINARLSGNTIYF.

The genes are TRBV9 and TRBJ1-4; D unresolved. The CDR3 runs to 13 residues. Germline V gene sequence: CDR1 SGDLS, CDR2 YYNGEE. The ends were cut back, 1 base at V and 5 bases at J, with 6 bases in the middle. The CDR3 sequence is CASSVTTNEKLFF. The CDR3 DNA reads TGTGCCAGCAGCGTAACTACCAATGAAAAACTGTTTTTT.

V and J are TRBV7-2 and TRBJ1-1, with a possible D match to TRBD1 (5 bases). From germline, CDR1 is SGHTA and CDR2 FQGNSA. The CDR3 is made up of 17 amino acids. Between the trimmed V and J ends, which lost 1 base and 0 bases, there was a span of 15 bases. In DNA, the CDR3 is TGTGCCAGCAGCTTAGAGTCCCGGCCAGGGATGAACACTGAAGCTTTCTTT. This encodes CASSLESRPGMNTEAFF.

The gene calls are TRBV12-3 or TRBV12-4 and TRBJ2-7; no definite D call. V shed 2 bases and J shed 7 bases, with 9 bases lying between them. The CDR3 covers 12 residues. The CDR3 reads CASSLNVAEQYF. CDR3 nucleotide sequence: TGTGCCAGCAGTTTAAACGTCGCGGAGCAGTACTTC.

This clone was observed at least ten times. The chain is built from TRBV9 and TRBJ2-5, with D perhaps matching TRBD1 (5 bases). The CDR3 consists of 17 residues. CDR1 SGDLS and CDR2 YYNGEE come from the germline V gene. Deletions cut 3 bases from V and 0 bases from J, with 18 bases between. CDR3 protein: CASSAPRDGADQETQYF. CDR3 DNA: TGTGCCAGCAGCGCCCCCAGGGATGGGGCAGACCAAGAGACCCAGTACTTC. The full variable domain, in which reference TRBV9 and TRBJ2-5 provide the parts outside the CDR3, is DSGVTQTPKHLITATGQRVTLRCSPRSGDLSVYWYQQSLDQGLQFLIQYYNGEERAKGNILERFSAQQFPDLHSELNLSSLELGDSALYFCASSAPRDGADQETQYFGPGTRLLVL.

CDR3 in amino acids: CASSQDMEETQYF. The CDR3 DNA follows: TGCGCCAGCAGCCAAGACATGGAAGAGACCCAGTACTTC. This chain uses TRBV4-3 with TRBJ2-5; D is uncertain. Germline CDR1 is LGHNA and CDR2 is YSLEER. The ends were cut back, 0 bases at V and 3 bases at J, with 5 bases in the middle. This CDR3 is 13 amino acids long.

The chain carries TRBV25-1 and TRBJ2-7, with D perhaps being TRBD1 or TRBD2 (5 bases each). The CDR3 contains 13 residues. CDR1 MGHDK and CDR2 SYGVNS come from the germline V gene. Trimming pared 7 bases from V and 0 bases from J, leaving 10 bases between. The CDR3 region is CASTGRNSYEQYF. The CDR3 DNA is TGTGCCAGCACGGGACGGAACTCCTACGAGCAGTACTTC.

V is TRBV6-1 and J is TRBJ2-2; 13 bases fit TRBD2. Germline CDR1 is MNHNS and CDR2 is SASEGT. The CDR3 has 17 amino acids. After removal of 4 bases from V and 0 bases from J, the junction contained 2 bases not matched to a gene. For the CDR3, the DNA is TGTGCCAGCAGTGGACTAGCGGGGGGCTCGAACACCGGGGAGCTGTTTTTT. It codes for CASSGLAGGSNTGELFF.

V and J are TRBV13 and TRBJ1-5; maybe TRBD1 (6 bases). The V end lost 5 bases, the J end lost 1 base, and 15 bases lay between the germline ends. The germline V gene encodes CDR1 PRHDT and CDR2 FYEKMQ (reference sequence). The CDR3 has 16 residues. This CDR3 reads CASSPSGTRSNQPQHF. The CDR3 DNA is TGTGCCAGCAGCCCTTCGGGGACACGCAGCAATCAGCCCCAGCATTTT.

The chain couples TRBV18 to TRBJ1-2; no definite D call. Germline loops: CDR1 KGHSH, CDR2 LQKENI. Between the trimmed V and J ends, which lost 3 bases and 2 bases, there was a span of 13 bases. CDR3 length: 15 residues. The CDR3 protein is CASSPFEPGNYGYTF. The CDR3 nucleotides read TGTGCCAGCTCACCTTTTGAGCCGGGGAACTATGGCTACACCTTC.

This clone was recorded only once. This chain links TRBV6-5 with TRBJ1-4; TRBD1 matches 9 bases. This CDR3 region has 14 residues. Germline V gene data show CDR1 as MNHEY and CDR2 as SVGAGI. V lost 7 bases and J lost 6; bases outside the gene matches: 6. In nucleotides, the CDR3 is TGTGCCAGCAAGTCGACAGGGGGGGATGAAAAACTGTTTTTT. This codes for CASKSTGGDEKLFF.

The chain combines TRBV9 with TRBJ1-6, with 9 bases identical to TRBD1. The V and J ends lost 3 bases and 5 bases, in that order; junction bases with no gene match: 6. In germline, CDR1 is SGDLS, CDR2 YYNGEE. This CDR3 spans 16 amino acids. The chain's CDR3 is CASSGQGVKDNSPLHF. The CDR3 DNA reads TGTGCCAGCAGCGGACAGGGGGTGAAGGATAATTCACCCCTCCACTTT.